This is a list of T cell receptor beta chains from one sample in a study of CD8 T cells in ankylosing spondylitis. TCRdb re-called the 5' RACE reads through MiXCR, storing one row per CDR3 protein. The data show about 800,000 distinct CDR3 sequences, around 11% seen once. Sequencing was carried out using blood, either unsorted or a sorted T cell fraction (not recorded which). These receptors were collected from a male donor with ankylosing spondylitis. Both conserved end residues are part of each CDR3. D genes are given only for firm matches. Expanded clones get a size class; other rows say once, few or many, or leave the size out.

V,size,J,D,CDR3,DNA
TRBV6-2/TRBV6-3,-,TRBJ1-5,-,CASTDSDGAVQPQHF,TGTGCCAGCACCGACTCGGACGGGGCGGTTCAGCCCCAGCATTTT
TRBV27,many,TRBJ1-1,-,CASSSGRLNTEAFF,TGTGCCAGCAGTTCGGGACGGCTGAACACTGAAGCTTTCTTT
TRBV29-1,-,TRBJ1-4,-,CTARLGNEKLFF,TGCACCGCGCGGCTCGGTAATGAAAAACTGTTTTTT
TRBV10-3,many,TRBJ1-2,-,CAITHYRGAGGYTF,TGTGCCATCACCCATTATCGGGGGGCCGGGGGCTACACCTTC
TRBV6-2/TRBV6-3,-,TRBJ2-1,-,CASSYWATSYNEQFF,TGTGCCAGCAGTTACTGGGCTACATCCTACAATGAGCAGTTCTTC
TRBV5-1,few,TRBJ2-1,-,CASSLVAGLNEQFF,TGCGCCAGCAGCTTGGTAGCAGGGTTAAATGAGCAGTTCTTC
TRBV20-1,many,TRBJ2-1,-,CSASVAGSGQFF,TGCAGTGCCTCGGTGGCGGGATCGGGGCAGTTCTTC
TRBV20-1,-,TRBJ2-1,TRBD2,CSAMGRGGSYNEQFF,TGCAGTGCTATGGGTAGGGGCGGGAGTTACAATGAGCAGTTCTTC
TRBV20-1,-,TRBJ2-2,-,CSARMGSTGELFF,TGCAGTGCACGGATGGGGTCCACCGGGGAGCTGTTTTTT
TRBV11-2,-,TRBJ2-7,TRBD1,CASSALWGQKPYEQYF,TGTGCCAGCAGCGCACTATGGGGACAGAAACCTTACGAGCAGTACTTC
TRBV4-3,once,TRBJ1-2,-,CASSQVAGAGANYGYTF,TGCGCCAGCAGCCAAGTCGCCGGGGCAGGCGCTAACTATGGCTACACCTTC
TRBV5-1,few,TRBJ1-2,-,CASSLDSRGSVDGYTF,TGCGCCAGCAGCTTGGATTCCAGGGGATCTGTTGATGGCTACACCTTC
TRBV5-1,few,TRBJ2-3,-,CASSPGTTITDTQYF,TGCGCCAGCAGCCCCGGGACAACGATCACAGATACGCAGTATTTT
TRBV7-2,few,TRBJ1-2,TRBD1,CASSFPGQGAGGYTF,TGTGCCAGCAGCTTCCCGGGACAGGGGGCCGGGGGCTACACCTTC
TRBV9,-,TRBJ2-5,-,CASSVNGGETQYF,TGTGCCAGCAGCGTAAACGGGGGTGAGACCCAGTACTTC
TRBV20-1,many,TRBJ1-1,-,CSAQGFQMANTEAFF,TGCAGTGCTCAGGGATTTCAGATGGCTAACACTGAAGCTTTCTTT
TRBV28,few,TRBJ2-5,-,CASKLPSQETQYF,TGTGCCAGCAAACTACCCAGCCAAGAGACCCAGTACTTC
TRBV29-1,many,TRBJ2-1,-,CSVGTHPNEQFF,TGCAGCGTGGGGACCCACCCCAATGAGCAGTTCTTC
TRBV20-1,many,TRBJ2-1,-,CSARENAEFF,TGCAGTGCCCGGGAGAATGCGGAGTTCTTC
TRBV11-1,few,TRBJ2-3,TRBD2,CASSLGRGGRRDTDTQYF,TGTGCCAGCAGCTTGGGACGCGGGGGGCGGAGAGACACAGATACGCAGTATTTT
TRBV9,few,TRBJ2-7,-,CASSPNRVRAYEQYF,TGTGCCAGCAGCCCAAACAGGGTCAGGGCCTACGAGCAGTACTTC
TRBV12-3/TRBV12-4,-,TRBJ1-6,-,CASSLGATYNSPLHF,TGTGCCAGCAGTTTAGGGGCAACGTATAATTCACCCCTCCACTTT
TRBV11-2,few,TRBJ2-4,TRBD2,CASSSIPGTTVAKNIQYF,TGTGCCAGCAGCTCCATACCAGGGACTACTGTAGCCAAAAACATTCAGTACTTC
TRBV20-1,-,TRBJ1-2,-,CSARGIGDTHYGYTF,TGCAGTGCTAGAGGAATAGGGGACACACACTATGGCTACACCTTC
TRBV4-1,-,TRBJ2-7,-,CASSQIAHYEQYF,TGCGCCAGCAGCCAGATAGCCCACTACGAGCAGTACTTC
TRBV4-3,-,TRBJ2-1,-,CASSQVTGVPYNEQFF,TGCGCCAGCAGCCAAGTAACGGGGGTTCCTTACAATGAGCAGTTCTTC
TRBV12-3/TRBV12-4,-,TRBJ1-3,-,CASSLGQASTIYF,TGTGCCAGCAGTTTGGGGCAGGCGAGCACCATATATTTT
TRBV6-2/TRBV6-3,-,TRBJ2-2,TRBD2,CASSFSRENGELFF,TGTGCCAGCAGTTTCTCGCGGGAGAACGGGGAGCTGTTTTTT
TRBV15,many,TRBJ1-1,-,CATSVGGDSAEAFF,TGTGCCACCAGTGTAGGCGGAGATAGCGCTGAAGCTTTCTTT
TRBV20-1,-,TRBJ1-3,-,CSASNRAVGGNTIYF,TGCAGTGCTAGTAATAGGGCAGTAGGGGGAAACACCATATATTTT
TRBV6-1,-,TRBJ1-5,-,CASTPARGQPQHF,TGTGCCAGCACCCCCGCCAGGGGACAGCCCCAGCATTTT
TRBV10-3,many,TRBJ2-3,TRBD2,CAIRGTSENADTQYF,TGTGCCATCAGGGGGACTAGCGAGAACGCAGATACGCAGTATTTT
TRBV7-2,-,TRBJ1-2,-,CASSLRLDSYGYTF,TGTGCCAGCAGCTTAAGGCTCGACAGCTATGGCTACACCTTC
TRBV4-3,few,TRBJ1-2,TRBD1,CASSQADRQGYGYTF,TGCGCCAGCAGCCAAGCCGACCGACAGGGCTATGGCTACACCTTC
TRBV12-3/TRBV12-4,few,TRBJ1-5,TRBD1,CASSPGQGLNQPQHF,TGTGCCAGCAGTCCCGGACAGGGACTTAATCAGCCCCAGCATTTT
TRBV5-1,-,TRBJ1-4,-,CASSSVGWAEEKLFF,TGCGCCAGCAGCTCTGTCGGGTGGGCCGAGGAAAAACTGTTTTTT
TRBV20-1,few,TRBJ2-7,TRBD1,CSASQGVAYEQYF,TGCAGTGCTAGCCAGGGGGTCGCCTACGAGCAGTACTTC
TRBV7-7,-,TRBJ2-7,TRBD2,CVIQLTVIKRESHEQYF,TGCGTGATACAGCTGACGGTTATTAAGCGGGAGTCCCACGAGCAGTACTTC
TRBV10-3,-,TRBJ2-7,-,CATAWTLEQYF,TGTGCCACTGCTTGGACCCTCGAGCAGTACTTC
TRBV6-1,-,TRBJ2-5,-,CASIGQGGRETQYF,TGTGCCAGCATTGGACAGGGAGGGCGAGAGACCCAGTACTTC
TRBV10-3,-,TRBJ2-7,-,CAISGTDIEQYF,TGTGCCATCAGTGGGACCGATATCGAGCAGTACTTC
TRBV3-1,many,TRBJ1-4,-,CASSQGFSGEKLFF,TGTGCCAGCAGCCAAGGGTTCAGTGGAGAAAAACTGTTTTTT
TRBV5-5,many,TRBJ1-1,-,CASSLMGANTEAFF,TGTGCCAGCAGCCTAATGGGGGCGAACACTGAAGCTTTCTTT
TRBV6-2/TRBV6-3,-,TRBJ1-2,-,CASSYWRGGYTF,TGTGCCAGCAGTTACTGGAGGGGTGGCTACACCTTC